This passage covers 12 T cell receptor beta chains from one sample sequenced in a study of Graves' ophthalmopathy and Graves' hyperthyroidism. RNA served as the template for amplifying TCR beta CDR3 regions. The authors performed first-round RT-PCR with HTBI primers and then a second-round multiplex PCR. TCRdb redid the calling of the multiplex PCR reads with MiXCR, one entry per CDR3 protein. The table lists about 240,000 distinct CDR3 sequences, 40% to 50% of them singletons. The material sequenced was peripheral blood. These receptors were obtained from an adult man with Graves' ophthalmopathy.

This chain links TRBV5-6 with TRBJ1-1, with D possibly being TRBD1 (6 bases). With 4 bases removed from V and 6 bases from J, the gap between germline ends came to 13 bases. This CDR3 region has 13 residues. CDR1 is SGHDT, CDR2 YYEEEE, per germline. CDR3 sequence (DNA): TGTGCCAGCAGCCAGACGGGACACCCTGAAGCTTTCTTT. It encodes CASSQTGHPEAFF.

This clonotype was counted only a few times. The V call is TRBV12-3 or TRBV12-4, the J call TRBJ1-1, with D tentatively TRBD1 (5 bases). The CDR3 sequence is 10 residues long. V lost 2 bases to trimming and J lost 10 bases, with 5 bases between them. The CDR3 region has the DNA TGTGCCAGCAGTTTAAGGGGAGCTTTCTTT. It codes for CASSLRGAFF.

The chain employs TRBV10-3 and TRBJ1-5; D unclear. V dropped 7 bases and J dropped 5 bases, with 12 bases sitting between them. Germline CDR1 reads ENHRY; CDR2 reads SYGVKD. The CDR3 is 13 amino acids. Here the CDR3 DNA reads TGTGCCATCACCCAGGACGGGGATCAGCCCCAGCATTTT. As protein: CAITQDGDQPQHF.

V usage is TRBV6-5 and J usage is TRBJ1-2, with D hard to call. Trimming removed 2 bases from V and 4 bases from J, with 11 bases in between. The CDR3 spans 14 residues. Looked up from germline, CDR1 is MNHEY and CDR2 is SVGAGI. The CDR3 DNA follows: TGTGCCAGCAGTTACGCCAGCCGGGGCTATGGCTACACCTTC. Translated, it gives CASSYASRGYGYTF.

Remarks on this clonotype: Germline and junction disagree at one end, which may indicate a read error. The rearrangement links TRBV20-1 to TRBJ1-2; D gene uncertain. Germline CDR1 DFQATT, CDR2 SNEGSKA (reference sequence). The CDR3 is made up of 14 amino acids. The CDR3 is CSARDGLLEVGYAF. Here the CDR3 DNA reads TGCAGTGCTAGAGATGGACTGTTAGAGGTTGGCTACGCCTTC.

CDR3 nucleotides: TGCGCCAGCAGCCAAGATGCGGGAGGGCCTTTGGAGACCCAGTACTTC. Translation: CASSQDAGGPLETQYF. This chain joins TRBV4-1 and TRBJ2-5; 9 nucleotides align to TRBD2. CDR1 and CDR2 from the germline V gene are MGHRA and YSYEKL. This CDR3 is 16 amino acids long. V lost 0 bases, J lost 5 bases, and 7 bases stayed unmatched.

This clonotype has only a few counts. The CDR3: CSVFGLAGAGELFF. CDR3 DNA sequence: TGCAGCGTTTTTGGACTAGCGGGAGCCGGGGAGCTGTTTTTT. The rearrangement joins TRBV29-1 to TRBJ2-2; TRBD2 agrees at 13 bases. CDR3 length: 14 residues. V shed 5 bases, J shed 6 bases, and the junction held 3 bases outside the gene matches. CDR1 is SQVTM and CDR2 is ANQGSEA in the germline V gene.

This clonotype was recorded many times. CDR3 sequence reads: CASSVDGQGDQYGYTF. CDR3 nucleotide sequence: TGTGCCAGCAGCGTGGATGGACAGGGGGATCAGTATGGCTACACCTTC. The chain recombines TRBV9 with TRBJ1-2, with TRBD1 identical over 10 bases. V trimming: 2 bases; J trimming: 5 bases; junction bases outside the gene matches: 9. The germline V gene encodes CDR1 SGDLS and CDR2 YYNGEE. This CDR3 is built from 16 residues.

Turning to this clonotype: A clone one base away is much larger, so this may be a read error. This chain connects TRBV12-3 or TRBV12-4 to TRBJ1-2; TRBD1 matches at 8 bases. The J segment lost 6 bases and the V segment lost 5 bases, leaving 5 bases of the junction unmatched. The CDR3 contains 13 residues. CDR3 protein: CASSKGQDHGYTF. The CDR3 bases are TGTGCCAGCAGTAAGGGACAGGACCATGGCTACACCTTC.

The V call is TRBV19, the J call TRBJ1-2, with 11 bases identical to TRBD1. Per the germline V gene, CDR1 is LNHDA and CDR2 is SQIVND (reference sequence). V lost 6 bases, J lost 4 bases, and 7 bases stayed unmatched. The CDR3 spans 15 residues. The CDR3 nucleotides read TGTGCCAGTAGCCCCGGGACAGGGGGGTTCTATGGCTACACCTTC. This encodes CASSPGTGGFYGYTF.

The chain has TRBV7-2 and TRBJ1-2; the D gene is possibly TRBD1 (5 bases). Germline assignment: CDR1 SGHTA and CDR2 FQGNSA. This CDR3 region has 13 residues. The ends were cut back, 8 bases at V and 4 bases at J, with 14 bases in the middle. The CDR3 loop is CASRREDIYGYTF. In nucleotides, the CDR3 is TGTGCCAGCCGCCGGGAGGACATCTATGGCTACACCTTC.

This clonotype has more than one count but fewer than ten. The chain links TRBV5-1 to TRBJ2-6, with 8 nucleotides matching TRBD2. Looked up from germline, CDR1 is SGHRS and CDR2 is YFSETQ. The CDR3 covers 15 residues. The J segment lost 4 bases and the V segment lost 4 bases, leaving 4 bases of the junction unmatched. The CDR3 nucleotides are TGCGCCAGCAGCCATAGCGGGACGGGGGCCAACGTCCTGACTTTC. Residues: CASSHSGTGANVLTF. Together with reference TRBV5-1 and TRBJ2-6, the CDR3 gives the full variable domain: KAGVTQTPRYLIKTRGQQVTLSCSPISGHRSVSWYQQTPGQGLQFLFEYFSETQRNKGNFPGRFSGRQFSNSRSEMNVSTLELGDSALYLCASSHSGTGANVLTFGAGSRLTVL.